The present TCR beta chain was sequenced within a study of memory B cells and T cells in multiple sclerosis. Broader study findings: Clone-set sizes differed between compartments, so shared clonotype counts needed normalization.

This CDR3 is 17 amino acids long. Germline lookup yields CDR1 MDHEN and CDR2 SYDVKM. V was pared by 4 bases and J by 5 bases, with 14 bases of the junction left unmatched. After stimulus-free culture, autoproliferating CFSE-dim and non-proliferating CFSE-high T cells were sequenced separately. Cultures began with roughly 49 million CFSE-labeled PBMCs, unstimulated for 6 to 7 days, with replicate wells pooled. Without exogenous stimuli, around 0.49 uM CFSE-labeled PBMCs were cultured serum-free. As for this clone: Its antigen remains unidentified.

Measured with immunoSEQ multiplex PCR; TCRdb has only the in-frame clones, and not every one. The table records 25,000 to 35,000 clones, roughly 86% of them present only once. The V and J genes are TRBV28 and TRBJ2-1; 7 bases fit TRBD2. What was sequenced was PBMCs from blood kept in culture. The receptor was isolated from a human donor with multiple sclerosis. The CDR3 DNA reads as TGTGCCAGCAGTTCCCCCGGAGGAGCGGGGATACACAATGAGCAGTTCTTC. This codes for CASSSPGGAGIHNEQFF. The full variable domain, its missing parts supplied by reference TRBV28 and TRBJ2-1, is DVKVTQSSRYLVKRTGEKVFLECVQDMDHENMFWYRQDPGLGLRLIYFSYDVKMKEKGDIPEGYSVSREKKERFSLILESASTNQTSMYLCASSSPGGAGIHNEQFFGPGTRLTVL.